The present T cell receptor (beta chain) was sequenced within a study of response to subunit inactivated influenza vaccine. TCRdb reanalysed the RT-PCR reads using MiXCR and keeps one entry per CDR3 protein. The sample lists around 600,000 distinct CDR3 sequences; approximately 10% were seen once. This CDR3 is 15 amino acids long. Looked up from germline, CDR1 is SGHRS and CDR2 is YFSETQ. V was shortened by 0 bases and J by 6 bases, with 13 bases between the two germline ends. This sample was also put to use in a study of T cells expressing NK-cell markers. That paper states: cDNA encoding TCR beta was synthesized via 5'RACE template switching incorporating UMIs. Sorted CD3+CD56-NKG2C+, CD3+CD56+NKG2C+ and CD3+CD56+NKG2C- T cells supplied the TCR beta repertoires. Among eight sequenced donors, seven carried HCMV seropositivity while one was seronegative. For about 6 donors, the dominant NKG2C+ clonotypes made up about 1.0-7.5% of their CD8+ T cells. A few of the donors also had these clonotypes leading their CD3+CD56-NKG2C+ fraction.

The chain links TRBV5-1 to TRBJ2-1, with D possibly matching TRBD1 (6 bases). The material sequenced was PBMCs from blood, taken on the day of vaccination. The sequence was obtained from a man between 45 and 60 years old who received an inactivated influenza vaccine. The CDR3 loop is CASSLEQGPSNEQFF. DNA for the CDR3: TGCGCCAGCAGCTTGGAACAGGGCCCCTCCAATGAGCAGTTCTTC.